One T cell receptor (beta chain) is described in this entry. This clonotype was found many times. Its antigen is not yet known. Nothing much larger sits one base from this clone, and base qualities are not available. The patients picked for sequencing were ones in whom flow cytometry had shown an expansion of CD8+CD57+ cells. Every patient had a diagnosis of severe acquired aplastic anemia based on International Study of Aplastic Anemia and Agranulocytosis and Camitta criteria. No therapy had been received by the patients at the time of blood sampling. TCR repertoires of sorted CD4+ and CD8+ blood T cells from severe aplastic anemia patients and healthy subjects were deep-sequenced in the study. In the USA, patient enrollment took place under clinicaltrials.gov protocols 00001620, 01623167, 00001397, 00071045, 00081523 and 00961064. Ficoll-Paque density gradient centrifugation was used to isolate peripheral blood mononuclear cells. Before DNA was extracted, CD4+ and CD8+ T cells were sorted using either FACS or magnetic beads.

The sample is drawn from a study of CD8+CD57+ T cells in acquired aplastic anemia (dated by TCRdb to 2016 to 2018). In the study overall: DNA extracted from sorted CD4+ and CD8+ cells had a mean of around 3.3 ug, with a range of roughly 0.17 to 30 ug. CD8+CD57+ expansion was defined as a frequency above the mean frequency observed in healthy subjects. The investigation overall reported the following: Although 25 to 30 CD8+ CDR3 sequences were shared by patients and controls, these sequences appeared highly expressed in patients and within the immunodominant clones of patients. Patients and healthy controls showed no significant difference in CD8+ Simpson's diversity (P=0.060).

Trimming takes 5 bases off V and 0 bases off J; junction bases not matched to a gene: 9. The germline V gene (reference sequence) provides CDR1 LGHDT and CDR2 YNNKEL. Taken from cysteine to phenylalanine, the CDR3 has 17 residues. Only the CDR3 part of the read is kept: 51 bases, read in frame from the first base. Genomic DNA was used as template for profiling of TCR beta VDJ combinations and CDR3 sequences. An Illumina HiSeq 2000 was the platform used for TCR repertoire sequencing. The paper's processing steps were these. Repertoires were assessed using TRBV/TRBJ rearrangement plots, CDR3 size and DJ length profiles, and Simpson's diversity index. The most abundant DNA sequence in the deep sequencing data was defined as the immunodominant clone. CDR3 amino acid sequences were checked for sharing across subjects and were also compared against the VDJdb database and published repertoires. Using fastp at Q25 and MiXCR, TCRdb reprocessed the public reads and kept productive beta chains. For every CDR3 protein sequence, its rows merge into one entry that carries the most common genes and DNA. None of the V and J calls come from the authors' own analysis; TCRdb made them. Across this sample there are 150,000 or so distinct CDR3 sequences, with about 50% seen only once. The top ten clonotypes cover about an eighth of the sample.

The receptor was isolated from a human donor with aplastic anemia. Sample: sorted CD4+, CD8+, or CD8+CD57+ T cells (not recorded which) from PBMCs. In this chain, TRBV3-1 is recombined with TRBJ1-2; the junction holds 10 bases that match TRBD1. The DNA reads TGTGCCAGCAGCAACCGGGACAGGGGACCAACTAACTATGGCTACACCTTC. Translated, it reads CASSNRDRGPTNYGYTF.